This passage covers 27 T cell receptor beta chains from one sample sequenced in a study of T-cell reconstitution after alpha-beta-depleted transplantation in children. The authors prepared the TCRbeta library with unique molecular identifiers. Each CDR3 protein gets one entry after TCRdb re-called the PCR reads with MiXCR. The sample holds about 580,000 distinct CDR3 sequences; roughly 24% are singletons and the top ten take approximately 14%. This specimen consisted of PBMCs, mostly from graft donor cells, obtained 360 days after TCRalphabeta/CD19-depleted stem cell transplant. The receptor source for this set is a boy in the first two years of life who had a stem cell transplant for acute myeloid leukemia, so the T cells may come from the graft donor.

In this sample, this clonotype turned up a few times. The chain links TRBV7-2 to TRBJ2-2; D not certain. Germline V gene sequence: CDR1 SGHTA, CDR2 FQGNSA. This CDR3 comprises 17 residues. V was trimmed by 0 bases and J by 5 bases, leaving 16 bases between them. CDR3 region: CASSLAVALPGTGELFF. CDR3 DNA: TGTGCCAGCAGCTTAGCCGTTGCGCTACCGGGTACCGGGGAGCTGTTTTTT. Combining the CDR3 with reference TRBV7-2 and TRBJ2-2 gives the whole variable domain GAGVSQSPSNKVTEKGKDVELRCDPISGHTALYWYRQSLGQGLEFLIYFQGNSAPDKSGLPSDRFSAERTGGSVSTLTIQRTQQEDSAVYLCASSLAVALPGTGELFFGEGSRLTVL.

Many counts were recorded for this clonotype. This chain uses TRBV12-3 or TRBV12-4 with TRBJ2-3, with TRBD1 identical over 8 bases. Losses at the gene ends were 5 bases for V and 6 bases for J; bases not matched to a gene: 10. CDR3 length: 15 amino acids. CDR3 in DNA: TGTGCCAGCAGTCCCAGGGACAGGTTGGCGGATACGCAGTATTTT. Protein product: CASSPRDRLADTQYF.

Ten or more counts support this clonotype. This chain links TRBV20-1 with TRBJ2-5, with D unresolved. V gave up 2 bases and J gave up 1 base, with 14 bases separating them. CDR3 length: 15 amino acids. From germline, CDR1 is DFQATT and CDR2 SNEGSKA (reference sequence). Written as DNA, the CDR3 is TGCAGTGCTAGACTCCCCGGACGGCTCCAAGAGACCCAGTACTTC. The encoded protein is CSARLPGRLQETQYF.

This clonotype was found many times. The chain joins TRBV7-9 to TRBJ1-1, with 12 bases matching TRBD1. The CDR3 loop spans 17 amino acids. Trimming at V came to 4 bases and at J to 1 base, leaving 7 bases not matched to a gene. Germline CDR1 SEHNR, CDR2 FQNEAQ (reference sequence). CDR3 bases: TGTGCCAGCAGCTCAGGGGACAGGGGGCCTGGGAACACTGAAGCTTTCTTT. It encodes CASSSGDRGPGNTEAFF.

The rearrangement links TRBV6-5 to TRBJ2-5; the match to TRBD1 covers 7 bases. The CDR3 is 15 residues long. In germline, CDR1 is MNHEY, CDR2 SVGAGI. Trimming at V came to 6 bases and at J to 2 bases, leaving 9 bases not matched to a gene. CDR3 protein: CASSLFQGEQETQYF. As DNA, the CDR3 is TGTGCCAGCAGCCTATTCCAGGGGGAGCAAGAGACCCAGTACTTC.

This chain connects TRBV7-6 to TRBJ2-7; 8 bases line up with TRBD1. V was pared by 5 bases and J by 2 bases, with 11 bases of the junction left unmatched. The CDR3 runs to 16 residues. Per the germline V gene, CDR1 is SGHVS and CDR2 is FNYEAQ. Here the CDR3 reads CASSPWMDRDPYEQYF. The DNA for the CDR3 is TGTGCCAGCAGCCCTTGGATGGACAGGGATCCCTACGAGCAGTACTTC.

This clonotype was found a few times. This chain uses TRBV7-2 with TRBJ2-5; tentative D call: TRBD1 (7 bases). Trimming took off 6 bases at V and 5 bases at J, with 16 bases between the two ends. The length of the CDR3 is 14 residues. Germline lookup yields CDR1 SGHTA and CDR2 FQGNSA. The CDR3 DNA sequence: TGTGCCAGCAGACACCAGACAGGGAGGGAGACCCAGTACTTC. The encoded protein is CASRHQTGRETQYF.

The sample holds many counts of this clonotype. V gene TRBV7-2 combines with J gene TRBJ2-1; 10 positions match TRBD1. This CDR3 contains 14 residues. Germline-derived CDR1 and CDR2 are SGHTA and FQGNSA. The ends lost 11 bases at V and 3 bases at J; junction bases unmatched: 7. The CDR3 DNA sequence: TGTGCCGGCGGGACAGGGGAATTCTACAATGAGCAGTTCTTC. Encoded protein: CAGGTGEFYNEQFF.

The chain is built from TRBV20-1 and TRBJ2-3, with 10 bases identical to TRBD2. CDR1 DFQATT and CDR2 SNEGSKA come from the germline V gene (reference sequence). There are 16 residues in the CDR3. V lost 6 bases and J lost 0; bases outside the gene matches: 9. The CDR3 DNA follows: TGCAGTGCCATACACGGGACTAGCGCTAGCACAGATACGCAGTATTTT. It encodes CSAIHGTSASTDTQYF.

This chain joins TRBV7-6 and TRBJ2-7; no definite D call. Germline CDR1 and CDR2: SGHVS and FNYEAQ. V lost 4 bases and J lost 1, with 14 bases in between. The CDR3 contains 15 residues. The CDR3 sequence: CASSSTGGSSYEQYF. The CDR3 nucleotides are TGTGCCAGCAGCTCCACTGGCGGCAGTTCCTACGAGCAGTACTTC.

This CDR3 is CASSPKGAHEQYV. The CDR3 DNA is TGTGCCAGCAGTCCTAAGGGGGCCCACGAGCAGTACGTC. The chain employs TRBV12-3 or TRBV12-4 and TRBJ2-7; 7 bases match TRBD1. The V and J ends lost 5 bases and 5 bases, in that order; junction bases with no gene match: 6. The CDR3 spans 13 residues.

This clonotype appeared many times. This CDR3 is CSASGDGDYEQYV. The CDR3 DNA sequence: TGCAGTGCTAGCGGGGACGGAGACTACGAGCAGTACGTC. The chain carries TRBV20-1 and TRBJ2-7; D tentatively fits TRBD1 or TRBD2 (5 bases each). This CDR3 has 13 residues. Trimming removed 3 bases from V and 3 bases from J, with 12 bases in between. CDR1 is DFQATT and CDR2 is SNEGSKA in the germline V gene (reference sequence).

This clonotype has at least ten counts. The chain recombines TRBV11-1 with TRBJ2-1; the match to TRBD1 covers 7 bases. This CDR3 region has 14 residues. Unmatched junction bases numbered 3, after V lost 0 bases and J lost 7 bases. CDR1 and CDR2 (germline): SGHAT, FQDESV (reference sequence). DNA of the CDR3: TGTGCCAGCAGCTTAGCAGGGGGCATGAATGAGCAGTTCTTC. Its translation is CASSLAGGMNEQFF.

The sample holds a few counts of this clonotype. The gene calls are TRBV20-1 and TRBJ2-3; D not resolved. Germline CDR1 reads DFQATT; CDR2 reads SNEGSKA (reference sequence). Trimming took 6 bases from V and 0 from J, leaving 16 bases between them. The CDR3 is 15 residues long. This chain's CDR3 is CSAASPGTSTDTQYF. DNA of the CDR3: TGCAGTGCAGCCTCACCCGGAACTAGCACAGATACGCAGTATTTT.

The rearrangement joins TRBV12-3 or TRBV12-4 to TRBJ2-2; TRBD2 matches 9 bases. This CDR3 is 15 amino acids long. With V trimmed by 6 bases and J by 4 bases, 6 bases remained unmatched. CDR3 DNA: TGTGCCAGCAGCAGCGGGGGGCGCGGCACCGGGGAGCTGTTTTTT. Translating it yields CASSSGGRGTGELFF.

This clonotype has a count of ten or more. This sequence joins TRBV5-6 and TRBJ2-7, with D possibly matching TRBD2 (6 bases). CDR1 is SGHDT, CDR2 YYEEEE, per germline. Trimming took 6 bases from V and 0 from J, leaving 13 bases between them. The CDR3 contains 14 residues. CDR3 DNA: TGTGCCAGCACCTTTAGCGGTAGCTCCTACGAGCAGTACTTC. This encodes CASTFSGSSYEQYF.

This clonotype was detected only a few times. The chain recombines TRBV28 with TRBJ2-5; 7 nucleotides agree with TRBD1. Germline CDR1 and CDR2: MDHEN and SYDVKM. J was trimmed by 2 bases and V by 6 bases; bases with no gene match: 15. The CDR3 is 17 amino acids. For the CDR3, the DNA is TGTGCCAGCAGCATCGGACGAGGGGACAGAGCACAAGAGACCCAGTACTTC. It codes for CASSIGRGDRAQETQYF.

This clonotype was counted a few times. This chain connects TRBV6-5 to TRBJ1-1, with D possibly TRBD1 on 6 matching bases. Trimming shortened V by 0 bases and J by 1 base, and 15 bases separated the two germline ends. This CDR3 region has 17 residues. Germline CDR1 reads MNHEY; CDR2 reads SVGAGI. CDR3 in amino acids: CASSYSARKGGNTEAFF. CDR3 nucleotides: TGTGCCAGCAGTTACTCCGCGCGAAAGGGGGGGAACACTGAAGCTTTCTTT.

In this sample, this clonotype turned up many times. The genes are TRBV20-1 and TRBJ2-7; 8 bases fit TRBD1. This CDR3 is 12 amino acids long. In germline, CDR1 is DFQATT, CDR2 SNEGSKA (reference sequence). V lost 6 bases, J lost 4 bases, and 5 bases stayed unmatched. CDR3 bases: TGCAGTGCAAGACAGGGGCTATACGAGCAGTACGTC. This gives the protein CSARQGLYEQYV.

This clonotype has ten or more counts. The chain recombines TRBV12-3 or TRBV12-4 with TRBJ2-7; TRBD1 aligns across 7 bases. J gave up 3 bases and V 6 bases, and 5 bases lay outside the gene matches. The CDR3 length is 13 residues. CDR3 in DNA: TGTGCCAGCAGCACTGGGACAGTCTACGAGCAGTACTTC. Its translation: CASSTGTVYEQYF.

This rearrangement joins TRBV7-8 to TRBJ2-5; TRBD2 agrees at 8 bases. Germline CDR1 and CDR2: SGHVS and FQNEAQ. Trimming at V came to 5 bases and at J to 5 bases, leaving 7 bases not matched to a gene. This CDR3 is 14 amino acids long. In DNA, the CDR3 is TGTGCCAGCAGCCCTGGGGGACTAGAGGAGACCCAGTACTTC. Translating gives CASSPGGLEETQYF. The full variable domain, with the rest looked up from reference TRBV7-8 and TRBJ2-5, is GAGVSQSPRYKVAKRGQDVALRCDPISGHVSLFWYQQALGQGPEFLTYFQNEAQLDKSGLPSDRFFAERPEGSVSTLKIQRTQQEDSAVYLCASSPGGLEETQYFGPGTRLLVL.

The rearrangement uses TRBV5-1 and TRBJ2-5, with D possibly TRBD2 on 6 matching bases. The V end lost 0 bases, the J end lost 5 bases, and 14 bases lay between the germline ends. Looked up from germline, CDR1 is SGHRS and CDR2 is YFSETQ. The CDR3 contains 15 residues. The DNA for the CDR3 is TGCGCCAGCAGCTTGGGGCTGGGACTGGGGGAGACCCAGTACTTC. Protein: CASSLGLGLGETQYF. Together with reference TRBV5-1 and TRBJ2-5, the CDR3 gives the full variable domain: KAGVTQTPRYLIKTRGQQVTLSCSPISGHRSVSWYQQTPGQGLQFLFEYFSETQRNKGNFPGRFSGRQFSNSRSEMNVSTLELGDSALYLCASSLGLGLGETQYFGPGTRLLVL.

The V call is TRBV24-1, the J call TRBJ2-5, with D perhaps TRBD1 (6 bases). Germline CDR1 KGHDR, CDR2 SFDVKD. The CDR3 contains 14 residues. Trimming removed 8 bases from V and 4 bases from J, with 16 bases in between. The CDR3 sequence: CATKGEDEAETQYF. The CDR3 DNA reads TGTGCCACCAAGGGGGAAGACGAGGCAGAGACCCAGTACTTC.

The sample holds a few counts of this clonotype. The J gene is TRBJ1-5, the V gene TRBV12-3 or TRBV12-4; D is unresolved. Trimming left V 3 bases short and J 2 bases short, with 11 bases between. CDR3 size: 15 residues. The CDR3 DNA follows: TGTGCCAGCAGTTTGCAGTGGGTAGGCAATCAGCCCCAGCATTTT. Amino acid sequence: CASSLQWVGNQPQHF.

Only a few counts were recorded for this clonotype. The chain links TRBV16 to TRBJ1-2; TRBD1 might be the D (5 bases). CDR1 KGHSY and CDR2 FQNENV come from the germline V gene. V was clipped by 0 bases and J by 0 bases, with 11 bases between them. The CDR3 contains 16 residues. The CDR3 DNA follows: TGTGCCAGCAGCCAATCGGGCAGGGCGACTAACTATGGCTACACCTTC. Translated, it gives CASSQSGRATNYGYTF.

The sample holds a few counts of this clonotype. The CDR3 is CSATTNRNTEAFF. The CDR3 nucleotides read TGCAGTGCTACCACAAACAGGAACACTGAAGCTTTCTTT. The V call is TRBV20-1, the J call TRBJ1-1; unclear D gene. Per germline, CDR1 DFQATT and CDR2 SNEGSKA (reference sequence). Trimming removed 4 bases at V and 1 base at J, with 10 bases between. This CDR3 contains 13 residues.

This clonotype was found a few times. The chain employs TRBV12-5 and TRBJ1-1, with D tentatively TRBD1 (5 bases). With 2 bases removed from V and 3 bases from J, the gap between germline ends came to 13 bases. The germline V gene has CDR1 LGHNT and CDR2 FRNRAP. The CDR3 has 15 amino acids. The CDR3, as DNA: TGTGCTAGTGGTTTGCCTGCAGGGCGGTACACTGAAGCTTTCTTT. This translates into CASGLPAGRYTEAFF.